The 26 T cell receptor beta chains listed next were all sequenced from one sample in a study of cytomegalovirus exposure and HLA in healthy donors. Repertoires were generated with immunoSEQ multiplex PCR, while TCRdb's copy carries only in-frame clones and drops some. The sample holds under 300,000 clones, about 86% seen once. The sample was PBMCs. The receptors originated from a woman aged 25 to 39 in good health and CMV-seropositive.

The V and J genes are TRBV27 and TRBJ2-3, with D perhaps matching TRBD1 (6 bases). Germline-derived CDR1 and CDR2 are MNHEY and SMNVEV (reference sequence). The CDR3 covers 13 residues. V lost 8 bases to trimming and J lost 2 bases, with 11 bases between them. CDR3 nucleotide sequence: TGTGCCAGCCGACAGGTCAACACAGATACGCAGTATTTT. Its protein product is CASRQVNTDTQYF.

In this sample, this clone turned up a few times. The chain combines TRBV7-9 with TRBJ2-2, with 7 bases identical to TRBD2. V gave up 6 bases and J gave up 5 bases; unmatched junction bases: 12. The CDR3 totals 16 residues. Germline values: CDR1 SEHNR, CDR2 FQNEAQ (reference sequence). CDR3 in DNA: TGTGCCAGCAGACCCCGTTGGCGGGAGAATACCGGGGAGCTGTTTTTT. It encodes CASRPRWRENTGELFF.

This rearrangement joins TRBV25-1 to TRBJ2-7, with 11 bases identical to TRBD2. The V gene's germline CDR1 is MGHDK and CDR2 SYGVNS. Trimming took 4 bases from V and 3 from J; bases not matched to a gene: 11. This CDR3 is 17 amino acids long. The CDR3 DNA follows: TGTGCCAGCAGTGGAAATAGCGGGAGGGGGAGGGACTACGAGCAGTACTTC. Translation gives CASSGNSGRGRDYEQYF.

Points on this clone: An end of the junction differs from the germline gene, which may be a read error. V gene TRBV29-1 combines with J gene TRBJ2-5; a weak D match, TRBD2 (6 bases). The germline V gene encodes CDR1 SQVTM and CDR2 ANQGSEA. The CDR3 runs 13 residues. CDR3 sequence: CSGVRDGGEAQYF. CDR3 sequence (DNA): TGCAGCGGGGTCCGGGACGGGGGAGAGGCCCAGTACTTC. The full variable domain, in which reference TRBV29-1 and TRBJ2-5 provide the parts outside the CDR3, is SAVISQKPSRDICQRGTSLTIQCQVDSQVTMMFWYRQQPGQSLTLIATANQGSEATYESGFVIDKFPISRPNLTFSTLTVSNMSPEDSSIYLCSGVRDGGEAQYFGPGTRLLVL.

The chain links TRBV5-1 to TRBJ2-1; 7 bases are a match to TRBD1. The trim removed 2 bases at V and 5 bases at J, leaving 7 bases unmatched. The length of the CDR3 is 15 residues. Germline CDR1 reads SGHRS; CDR2 reads YFSETQ. CDR3 in amino acids: CASSFDRVGDNEQFF. Here the CDR3 DNA reads TGCGCCAGCAGCTTCGACAGGGTTGGCGACAATGAGCAGTTCTTC.

The V call is TRBV27, the J call TRBJ1-5; TRBD1 aligns across 7 bases. V shed 4 bases, J shed 6 bases, and the junction held 9 bases outside the gene matches. This CDR3 has 15 amino acids. Germline CDR1 reads MNHEY; CDR2 reads SMNVEV (reference sequence). The CDR3 loop is CASSSLTQGTQPQHF. The CDR3, as DNA: TGTGCCAGCAGTTCCCTCACACAGGGGACTCAGCCCCAGCATTTT.

This clone showed up just a few times. This chain connects TRBV11-3 to TRBJ2-1, with 8 bases matching TRBD2. Germline CDR1 is SGHNT and CDR2 is YENEEA. After removal of 5 bases from V and 0 bases from J, the junction contained 18 bases not matched to a gene. The CDR3 runs to 20 residues. The CDR3 loop is CASSPRRGGKTGSSYNEQFF. The CDR3 DNA reads as TGTGCCAGCAGCCCCAGACGCGGGGGGAAGACGGGGAGCTCCTACAATGAGCAGTTCTTC.

The J gene is TRBJ2-7, the V gene TRBV5-6, with 8 bases fitting TRBD1. CDR1 SGHDT and CDR2 YYEEEE come from the germline V gene. With 4 bases clipped from V and 4 bases from J, the junction kept 4 bases outside the gene matches. The CDR3 is made up of 13 amino acids. The CDR3, as DNA: TGTGCCAGCAGCCCGGACAGGGCGTACGAGCAGTACTTC. Amino acids: CASSPDRAYEQYF.

The chain has TRBV7-2 and TRBJ2-7; D remains unclear. This CDR3 comprises 14 residues. The ends were cut back, 1 base at V and 0 bases at J, with 7 bases in the middle. Germline CDR1 is SGHTA and CDR2 is FQGNSA. In DNA form, the CDR3 reads TGTGCCAGCAGCTTAGGCGGTTTCTCCTACGAGCAGTACTTC. Amino acids: CASSLGGFSYEQYF.

This chain joins TRBV15 and TRBJ2-7; D remains ambiguous. V shed 3 bases and J shed 7 bases, with 10 bases lying between them. Germline CDR1 is LNHNV and CDR2 is YYDKDF (reference sequence). The CDR3 sequence is 12 residues long. The CDR3 nucleotides read TGTGCCACCAGCAGCTTCGCACGGGAGCAGTACTTC. It is translated as CATSSFAREQYF.

This clone has at least ten counts. The DNA for the CDR3 is TGTGCCAGCAGTGAACGCAGGATGGTAGGGGGGCAGTATTTT. This sequence encodes CASSERRMVGGQYF. V usage is TRBV6-1 and J usage is TRBJ2-3, with D tentatively TRBD1 (6 bases). Trimming left V 2 bases short and J 11 bases short, with 17 bases between. Per germline, CDR1 MNHNS and CDR2 SASEGT. There are 14 residues in the CDR3.

The chain carries TRBV5-6 and TRBJ2-1; 11 bases match TRBD2. V was clipped by 3 bases and J by 9 bases; unmatched bases: 8. Per the germline V gene, CDR1 is SGHDT and CDR2 is YYEEEE. The CDR3 extends over 15 amino acids. CDR3: CASSSTGTSGGEQFF. CDR3 coding DNA: TGTGCCAGCAGCTCGACCGGGACTAGCGGCGGTGAGCAGTTCTTC.

This chain joins TRBV19 and TRBJ1-1, with a possible D match to TRBD1 (5 bases). The germline V gene encodes CDR1 LNHDA and CDR2 SQIVND (reference sequence). Deletions cut 6 bases from V and 6 bases from J, with 17 bases between. There are 14 residues in the CDR3. The CDR3 loop reads CASSLPGLVAEAFF. CDR3 sequence (DNA): TGTGCCAGTAGCTTGCCAGGGCTGGTAGCTGAAGCTTTCTTT.

Here the CDR3 DNA reads TGTGCCAGCAGCCCGTCTCTAGCGGAGTCCTACGAGCAGTACTTC. It specifies CASSPSLAESYEQYF. The V gene is TRBV7-9, the J gene TRBJ2-7; 7 bases match TRBD2. After removal of 5 bases from V and 1 base from J, the junction contained 8 bases not matched to a gene. The germline CDR1 and CDR2 sequences are SEHNR and FQNEAQ (reference sequence). This CDR3 has 15 amino acids. The full variable domain, with the rest looked up from reference TRBV7-9 and TRBJ2-7, is DTGVSQNPRHKITKRGQNVTFRCDPISEHNRLYWYRQTLGQGPEFLTYFQNEAQLEKSRLLSDRFSAERPKGSFSTLEIQRTEQGDSAMYLCASSPSLAESYEQYFGPGTRLTVT.

The J gene is TRBJ2-7, the V gene TRBV10-1; 8 nucleotides align to TRBD1. The J segment lost 2 bases and the V segment lost 3 bases, leaving 3 bases of the junction unmatched. This CDR3 contains 14 residues. Germline CDR1 is WNHNN and CDR2 is SYGVQD (reference sequence). The CDR3 sequence: CASSDGQGPYEQYF. CDR3 nucleotide sequence: TGCGCCAGCAGTGACGGACAGGGTCCCTACGAGCAGTACTTC.

This clone has just one count. The chain is built from TRBV6-6 and TRBJ1-2; TRBD1 might be the D (6 bases). Germline values: CDR1 MNHNY, CDR2 SVGAGI (reference sequence). This CDR3 comprises 12 residues. Between the trimmed V and J ends, which lost 1 base and 8 bases, there was a span of 8 bases. DNA of the CDR3: TGTGCCAGCAGTTACTGGGGGGGCGGCTACACCTTC. Translated: CASSYWGGGYTF.

The genes are TRBV4-1 and TRBJ1-1; 9 bases map to TRBD1. Germline V CDR1 and CDR2: MGHRA, YSYEKL. The V gene end was trimmed by 3 bases and the J gene end by 6 bases; junction bases not matched to a gene: 5. The CDR3 is made up of 14 amino acids. The CDR3 DNA sequence: TGCGCCAGCAGCCACAACACAGGGGGCTCTGAAGCTTTCTTT. Its translation: CASSHNTGGSEAFF.

This clone was detected once. The rearrangement uses TRBV19 and TRBJ2-1; 9 bases agree with TRBD2. Germline CDR1 and CDR2: LNHDA and SQIVND (reference sequence). Unmatched junction bases numbered 0, after V lost 6 bases and J lost 3 bases. The CDR3 is made up of 13 amino acids. The CDR3: CASRTSGYNEQFF. In DNA, the CDR3 is TGTGCCAGTAGGACTAGCGGCTACAATGAGCAGTTCTTC.

The chain has TRBV2 and TRBJ2-7, with 7 bases aligning to TRBD2. CDR3 size: 17 residues. Germline V lookup: CDR1 SNHLY, CDR2 FYNNEI. The V gene end was trimmed by 4 bases and the J gene end by 5 bases; junction bases not matched to a gene: 17. In nucleotides, the CDR3 is TGTGCCAGCAGTGTCAATAGAGTTTTCGCGGGAGACGACGAGCAGTACTTC. Translation gives CASSVNRVFAGDDEQYF. The variable domain in full, completed from reference TRBV2 and TRBJ2-7, reads EPEVTQTPSHQVTQMGQEVILRCVPISNHLYFYWYRQILGQKVEFLVSFYNNEISEKSEIFDDQFSVERPDGSNFTLKIRSTKLEDSAMYFCASSVNRVFAGDDEQYFGPGTRLTVT.

The rearrangement joins TRBV4-1 to TRBJ2-3; D ambiguous. The CDR3 is 15 amino acids. Per germline, CDR1 MGHRA and CDR2 YSYEKL. The ends were cut back, 0 bases at V and 5 bases at J, with 12 bases in the middle. In DNA form, the CDR3 reads TGCGCCAGCAGCCAAGAGACGGGTAATCGAGATACGCAGTATTTT. This gives the protein CASSQETGNRDTQYF.

The chain couples TRBV5-4 to TRBJ2-5; 7 bases fit TRBD2. Germline values: CDR1 SGHNT, CDR2 YYREEE (reference sequence). The J segment lost 5 bases and the V segment lost 5 bases, leaving 12 bases of the junction unmatched. The CDR3 covers 15 residues. The DNA for the CDR3 is TGTGCCAGCAGTTTCGGACTAGACTTCGGCGAGACCCAGTACTTC. Its protein is CASSFGLDFGETQYF.

This rearrangement joins TRBV2 to TRBJ2-3, with 7 bases aligning to TRBD1. From germline, CDR1 is SNHLY and CDR2 FYNNEI. The CDR3 covers 14 residues. The V and J ends lost 6 bases and 0 bases, in that order; junction bases with no gene match: 3. The CDR3 is CASSRDRSTDTQYF. CDR3 coding DNA: TGTGCCAGCAGCCGGGACAGAAGCACAGATACGCAGTATTTT.

CDR3 in amino acids: CAISPLEGMAEAFF. DNA for the CDR3: TGTGCCATCAGCCCACTGGAGGGTATGGCTGAAGCTTTCTTT. This chain connects TRBV10-3 to TRBJ1-1; no clear D gene. The CDR3 is 14 amino acids. Trimming shortened V by 6 bases and J by 6 bases, and 17 bases separated the two germline ends. Germline V gives CDR1 ENHRY, CDR2 SYGVKD.

CDR3 DNA: TGTGCCAGCAGTAGGGGGATAGGTGGCTACACCTTC. This codes for CASSRGIGGYTF. V usage is TRBV27 and J usage is TRBJ1-2; a weak D match, TRBD1 (6 bases). Trimming shortened V by 5 bases and J by 7 bases, and 11 bases separated the two germline ends. The germline gives CDR1 MNHEY, CDR2 SMNVEV (reference sequence). This CDR3 spans 12 amino acids.

The rearrangement uses TRBV11-2 and TRBJ2-2, with 12 bases matching TRBD2. The CDR3 totals 15 residues. The germline V gene has CDR1 SGHAT and CDR2 FQNNGV. Unmatched junction bases numbered 5, after V lost 9 bases and J lost 3 bases. CDR3 DNA: TGTGCCAGTACTCGACTAGCGGGGGACACCGGGGAGCTGTTTTTT. Encoded protein: CASTRLAGDTGELFF.

The chain couples TRBV21-1 to TRBJ2-2; no DNA check was done on the table's D call, TRBD1. TRBV21-1 represents a pseudogene. The CDR3 spans 18 residues. The CDR3 region is CASSNTGTGEANTGELFF. The CDR3 nucleotides are TGTGCCAGCAGCAATACTGGGACAGGGGAAGCGAACACCGGGGAGCTGTTTTTT.